These T cell receptor beta chains were read from a single sample in a study of cytomegalovirus exposure and HLA in healthy donors. Method: immunoSEQ multiplex PCR; TCRdb's copy keeps in-frame clones and lacks some. The sample records 150,000 to 200,000 clones, 70% to 80% being singletons. Source material: PBMCs. These receptors originate from a male donor in good health and CMV-seropositive. Both conserved end residues are part of each CDR3. D genes are given only for firm matches. Expanded clones are given a class, and other clones once, few, many or no size at all.

abundance	j_gene	v_gene	d_gene	CDR3aa	CDR3nt
few	TRBJ1-5	TRBV7-6	.	CASSLGGGNQPQHF	TGTGCCAGCAGCTTAGGCGGAGGCAATCAGCCCCAGCATTTT
.	TRBJ2-7	TRBV19	TRBD2	CASRLAGGPRQYEQYF	TGTGCCAGTAGGTTAGCGGGAGGGCCGCGTCAATACGAGCAGTACTTC
.	TRBJ2-6	TRBV5-1	TRBD1	CASSLLGQPHAGANVLTF	TGCGCCAGCAGCTTGTTGGGACAGCCCCATGCTGGGGCCAACGTCCTGACTTTC
.	TRBJ2-3	TRBV28	.	CASSLGLGTQYF	TGTGCCAGCAGTCTGGGGCTCGGGACGCAGTATTTT
.	TRBJ1-1	TRBV2	.	CASSRRGQTLNTEAFF	TGTGCCAGCAGTCGAAGGGGCCAAACCCTAAACACTGAAGCTTTCTTT
.	TRBJ1-3	TRBV19	.	CASSKSWRSSGNTIYF	TGTGCCAGTAGCAAATCCTGGAGAAGCTCTGGAAACACCATATATTTT
.	TRBJ2-7	TRBV18	TRBD2	CASSLGLANEQYF	TGTGCCAGCTCACTGGGACTAGCGAACGAGCAGTACTTC
.	TRBJ1-1	TRBV27	.	CASSNGAPQAFF	TGTGCCAGCTCAAATGGAGCACCACAAGCTTTCTTT
few	TRBJ2-3	TRBV28	.	CASSLYLEDTQYF	TGTGCCAGCAGTTTATACCTCGAGGATACGCAGTATTTT
.	TRBJ2-7	TRBV5-1	TRBD2	CASSWGGAGVATEQYF	TGCGCCAGCAGCTGGGGGGGAGCGGGGGTAGCTACGGAGCAGTACTTC
.	TRBJ2-3	TRBV7-9	.	CASSFFGDGNTQYF	TGTGCCAGCAGCTTTTTTGGAGACGGGAATACGCAGTATTTT
.	TRBJ2-3	TRBV5-1	TRBD2	CASTLEPGLALTDTQYF	TGCGCCAGCACCCTAGAACCGGGACTAGCGCTCACAGATACGCAGTATTTT
.	TRBJ2-1	TRBV15	TRBD1	CATSRGTGSYNEQFF	TGTGCCACCAGCAGGGGGACAGGGTCCTACAATGAGCAGTTCTTC
.	TRBJ2-3	TRBV6-4	TRBD2	CATRPGTRADTQYF	TGTGCCACCCGTCCCGGGACTAGAGCAGATACGCAGTATTTT
.	TRBJ2-7	TRBV18	TRBD2	CASSPSTSGNEQYF	TGTGCCAGCTCACCATCGACTAGCGGGAACGAGCAGTACTTC
.	TRBJ1-5	TRBV18	TRBD1	CASSPLGTGEGSNQPQHF	TGTGCCAGCTCACCGCTAGGGACAGGGGAGGGTAGCAATCAGCCCCAGCATTTT
few	TRBJ2-3	TRBV11-3	.	CASRDSRISDTQYF	TGTGCCAGCAGGGATAGCCGGATATCAGATACGCAGTATTTT
.	TRBJ2-4	TRBV4-1	.	CASSTGTAKNIQYF	TGCGCCAGCAGTACAGGGACGGCCAAAAACATTCAGTACTTC
.	TRBJ1-1	TRBV5-1	TRBD1	CASSLDRGNTEAFF	TGCGCCAGCAGCTTGGACAGGGGGAACACTGAAGCTTTCTTT
.	TRBJ2-1	TRBV6-5	TRBD2	CASSYSASGRYEQFF	TGTGCCAGCAGTTACTCGGCTAGCGGTCGGTATGAGCAGTTCTTC
.	TRBJ2-7	TRBV11-2	TRBD2	CASSATGTSGGEYEQYF	TGTGCCAGCAGCGCAACCGGGACTAGCGGGGGAGAGTACGAGCAGTACTTC
.	TRBJ1-6	TRBV19	.	CASSPEGQGSSPLHF	TGTGCCAGTAGTCCCGAAGGGCAGGGGAGTTCACCCCTCCACTTT
.	TRBJ1-1	TRBV2	.	CASIIDGGGLGNTEAFF	TGTGCCAGCATTATTGATGGGGGGGGCTTGGGAAACACTGAAGCTTTCTTT
.	TRBJ2-3	TRBV6-1	.	CASSAQRGTSTDTQYF	TGTGCCAGCAGTGCTCAAAGGGGGACAAGCACAGATACGCAGTATTTT
.	TRBJ2-1	TRBV30	TRBD2	CAWKRTSGMNEQFF	TGTGCCTGGAAGAGGACTAGCGGGATGAATGAGCAGTTCTTC
.	TRBJ2-7	TRBV7-9	.	CSSSPGQSTPYEQYF	TGTTCCAGCAGCCCCGGACAGTCCACCCCCTACGAGCAGTACTTC
once	TRBJ2-7	TRBV27	TRBD2	CASSLSGGGNYEQYF	TGTGCCAGCAGTTTATCGGGCGGGGGTAACTACGAGCAGTACTTC
once	TRBJ2-7	TRBV7-9	TRBD2	CASSFPESGRHSYEQYF	TGTGCCAGCAGCTTCCCTGAAAGCGGGAGGCACTCCTACGAGCAGTACTTC
few	TRBJ1-2	TRBV6-6	.	CASREYSHGYTF	TGTGCCAGCAGGGAGTATTCTCACGGCTACACCTTC
.	TRBJ1-1	TRBV7-7	.	CASSLSGNTEAFF	TGTGCCAGCAGCTTAAGCGGGAACACTGAAGCTTTCTTT
.	TRBJ1-2	TRBV5-1	.	CASSLETYGGYTF	TGCGCCAGCAGCTTGGAGACCTACGGGGGCTACACCTTC
.	TRBJ1-5	TRBV27	TRBD1	CASSSGQKNQPQHF	TGTGCCAGCAGTTCGGGACAGAAAAATCAGCCCCAGCATTTT
once	TRBJ2-1	TRBV9	TRBD1	CASSQIGQVGYNEQFF	TGTGCCAGCAGCCAAATTGGACAGGTGGGCTACAATGAGCAGTTCTTC
.	TRBJ2-4	TRBV19	TRBD1	CASNSRGAKNIQYF	TGTGCCAGTAATTCCAGGGGGGCCAAAAACATTCAGTACTTC
.	TRBJ2-3	TRBV7-3	.	CASSHGRGSDTQYF	TGTGCCAGCAGTCATGGCCGGGGGTCAGATACGCAGTATTTT
.	TRBJ2-1	TRBV19	.	CASSIDRAVLEEGAEQFF	TGTGCCAGTAGTATAGATCGGGCCGTTCTCGAGGAGGGGGCTGAGCAGTTCTTC
.	TRBJ2-1	TRBV6-1	.	CASSEGAPVRLF	TGTGCCAGCAGTGAAGGGGCCCCAGTACGACTCTTC
once	TRBJ1-2	TRBV27	.	CASSFDTFYGYTF	TGTGCCAGCAGTTTTGATACTTTTTATGGCTACACCTTC
.	TRBJ1-2	TRBV19	.	CASRGTIANYGYTF	TGTGCCAGTAGAGGGACTATTGCTAACTATGGCTACACCTTC
.	TRBJ1-4	TRBV7-8	TRBD1	CASSLSETGAEKLFF	TGTGCCAGCAGCTTAAGTGAGACAGGGGCTGAAAAACTGTTTTTT
.	TRBJ2-1	TRBV5-4	TRBD1	CASSTGTGGYNEQFF	TGTGCCAGCAGCACGGGGACAGGGGGCTACAATGAGCAGTTCTTC
.	TRBJ2-5	TRBV28	.	CASSSQGGETQYF	TGTGCCAGCAGTTCTCAAGGAGGGGAGACCCAGTACTTC
once	TRBJ2-7	TRBV4-1	.	CASSQGHRRSYEQYF	TGCGCCAGCAGCCAAGGTCACAGGCGGTCCTACGAGCAGTACTTC
.	TRBJ1-6	TRBV7-6	.	CASSLSPGIGYNSPLHF	TGTGCCAGCAGCTTGAGTCCAGGGATAGGGTATAATTCACCCCTCCACTTT
few	TRBJ1-1	TRBV10-2	.	CASLKGGRIGNTEAFF	TGCGCCAGTCTTAAGGGGGGGAGGATCGGGAACACTGAAGCTTTCTTT
.	TRBJ2-5	TRBV9	.	CASSPKAGVGGEGTQYF	TGTGCCAGCAGCCCCAAAGCTGGGGTCGGCGGAGAGGGGACCCAGTACTTC
.	TRBJ1-2	TRBV19	.	CASSRTEKSNYGYTF	TGTGCCAGTAGTAGAACCGAGAAGTCTAACTATGGCTACACCTTC
.	TRBJ2-7	TRBV18	TRBD1	CASSLGQGGYEQYF	TGTGCCAGCTCTCTCGGACAGGGCGGATACGAGCAGTACTTC
.	TRBJ1-1	TRBV30	.	CAWSGPTRAFF	TGTGCCTGGAGCGGGCCGACTAGAGCTTTCTTT
.	TRBJ1-5	TRBV27	TRBD1	CASSFSGQVGNQPQHF	TGTGCCAGCAGTTTTTCCGGACAGGTAGGGAATCAGCCCCAGCATTTT
.	TRBJ1-2	TRBV7-2	.	CASSPRREQNYGYTF	TGTGCCAGCAGCCCACGGCGCGAACAGAACTATGGCTACACCTTC
.	TRBJ1-4	TRBV7-9	TRBD1	CASSSTPGTGGATNEKLFF	TGTGCCAGCAGCTCAACCCCCGGGACAGGGGGAGCAACTAATGAAAAACTGTTTTTT
.	TRBJ2-7	TRBV6-5	.	CASSPGGGAGQYF	TGTGCCAGCTCCCCGGGGGGCGGGGCCGGGCAGTACTTC
few	TRBJ1-1	TRBV2	TRBD1	CASSEDRADYTKAFF	TGTGCCAGCAGTGAGGACAGGGCAGATTACACTAAAGCTTTCTTT
.	TRBJ2-1	TRBV18	TRBD2	CASLTRPGAGANEQFF	TGTGCCAGCCTGACACGACCGGGTGCGGGAGCTAATGAGCAGTTCTTC
.	TRBJ2-1	TRBV12-5	TRBD1	CASGLVLGDSNEQFF	TGTGCTAGTGGTTTGGTACTGGGGGACAGCAATGAGCAGTTCTTC